A selection of T cell receptor beta chains follows, all from one sample in a study of cytomegalovirus exposure and HLA in healthy donors. Sequenced by immunoSEQ multiplex PCR; TCRdb stores in-frame clones only, minus some. The table records some 140,000 clones, approximately 71% of them present only once. Source material: PBMCs. The receptors come from an older woman in good health and CMV-seronegative. CDR3s include the opening cysteine and the closing phenylalanine or tryptophan. The order of the fields is J gene, clone size, D gene, V gene, CDR3 protein, CDR3 DNA. D genes are given only for firm matches. Size is omitted from some rows. Given values are once, few, many or a class for expanded clones.

J gene: TRBJ2-1
clone size: NA
D gene: TRBD2
V gene: TRBV30
CDR3 protein: CAWSGARASGYNEQFF
CDR3 DNA: TGTGCCTGGAGTGGTGCTCGGGCTAGCGGCTACAATGAGCAGTTCTTC

J gene: TRBJ1-1
clone size: NA
D gene: TRBD1
V gene: TRBV29-1
CDR3 protein: CSGVRGARGTEAFF
CDR3 DNA: TGCAGCGGGGTCAGGGGGGCCCGTGGCACTGAAGCTTTCTTT

J gene: TRBJ1-2
clone size: NA
D gene: TRBD1
V gene: TRBV5-1
CDR3 protein: CASTLTGNYGYTF
CDR3 DNA: TGCGCCAGCACCCTGACAGGGAACTATGGCTACACCTTC

J gene: TRBJ2-2
clone size: NA
D gene: TRBD2
V gene: TRBV18
CDR3 protein: CASSFLAGTNTGELFF
CDR3 DNA: TGTGCCAGCTCTTTCCTAGCGGGAACGAACACCGGGGAGCTGTTTTTT

J gene: TRBJ2-7
clone size: NA
D gene: TRBD2
V gene: TRBV6-1
CDR3 protein: CASRELAGVWYEQYF
CDR3 DNA: TGTGCCAGCAGGGAACTAGCGGGAGTTTGGTACGAGCAGTACTTC

J gene: TRBJ1-1
clone size: NA
D gene: NA
V gene: TRBV5-4
CDR3 protein: CASSLGGGRPKNTEAFF
CDR3 DNA: TGTGCCAGCAGCTTGGGGGGAGGTCGGCCTAAGAACACTGAAGCTTTCTTT

J gene: TRBJ2-7
clone size: NA
D gene: TRBD1
V gene: TRBV28
CDR3 protein: CASSPARTGLWYEQYF
CDR3 DNA: TGTGCCAGCAGTCCCGCCCGGACAGGGCTTTGGTACGAGCAGTACTTC

J gene: TRBJ1-5
clone size: NA
D gene: NA
V gene: TRBV6-5
CDR3 protein: CASSPMGQGGQPQHF
CDR3 DNA: TGTGCCAGCAGTCCAATGGGGCAGGGAGGCCAGCCCCAGCATTTT

J gene: TRBJ2-7
clone size: NA
D gene: NA
V gene: TRBV6-5
CDR3 protein: CASSYRQGYEQYF
CDR3 DNA: TGTGCCAGCAGTTACAGGCAGGGGTACGAGCAGTACTTC

J gene: TRBJ2-7
clone size: NA
D gene: NA
V gene: TRBV29-1
CDR3 protein: CSARGSSYEQYF
CDR3 DNA: TGCAGCGCCCGGGGGTCCTCCTACGAGCAGTACTTC

J gene: TRBJ2-7
clone size: NA
D gene: TRBD1
V gene: TRBV6-1
CDR3 protein: CASTGTAPRSYEQYF
CDR3 DNA: TGTGCCAGCACCGGGACAGCCCCAAGATCCTACGAGCAGTACTTC

J gene: TRBJ2-7
clone size: NA
D gene: NA
V gene: TRBV5-1
CDR3 protein: CASSLEPGETYEQYF
CDR3 DNA: TGCGCCAGCAGCTTGGAGCCAGGGGAGACCTACGAGCAGTACTTC

J gene: TRBJ2-3
clone size: NA
D gene: TRBD2
V gene: TRBV7-2
CDR3 protein: CASSKLSAGDTDTQYF
CDR3 DNA: TGTGCCAGCAGCAAACTGTCCGCGGGGGACACAGATACGCAGTATTTT

J gene: TRBJ2-1
clone size: NA
D gene: TRBD1
V gene: TRBV10-3
CDR3 protein: CAICLTGSNEQFF
CDR3 DNA: TGTGCCATCTGCCTGACAGGGTCCAATGAGCAGTTCTTC

J gene: TRBJ2-1
clone size: NA
D gene: NA
V gene: TRBV27
CDR3 protein: CASSFGLLSYNEQFF
CDR3 DNA: TGTGCCAGCAGTTTCGGTCTTCTCTCCTACAATGAGCAGTTCTTC

J gene: TRBJ1-6
clone size: NA
D gene: NA
V gene: TRBV4-1
CDR3 protein: CASSHGTAISYNSPLHF
CDR3 DNA: TGCGCCAGCAGCCATGGGACTGCGATCTCCTATAATTCACCCCTCCACTTT

J gene: TRBJ2-3
clone size: NA
D gene: TRBD1
V gene: TRBV10-3
CDR3 protein: CAISGAGGGPTDTQYF
CDR3 DNA: TGTGCCATCAGTGGGGCAGGGGGTGGCCCCACAGATACGCAGTATTTT

J gene: TRBJ2-5
clone size: NA
D gene: NA
V gene: TRBV6-1
CDR3 protein: CASSVLALETQYF
CDR3 DNA: TGTGCCAGCAGTGTGCTAGCGCTGGAGACCCAGTACTTC

J gene: TRBJ2-1
clone size: once
D gene: NA
V gene: TRBV2
CDR3 protein: CASRDREGSYNEQFF
CDR3 DNA: TGTGCCAGCAGGGACAGGGAGGGCTCCTACAATGAGCAGTTCTTC

J gene: TRBJ1-1
clone size: few
D gene: NA
V gene: TRBV5-6
CDR3 protein: CASRFDRSHTEAFF
CDR3 DNA: TGTGCCAGCAGGTTTGACAGGAGCCACACTGAAGCTTTCTTT

J gene: TRBJ2-1
clone size: NA
D gene: TRBD2
V gene: TRBV4-1
CDR3 protein: CASSGSGTSGRYTSYNEQFF
CDR3 DNA: TGCGCCAGCAGCGGATCCGGGACTAGCGGGAGGTATACGTCCTACAATGAGCAGTTCTTC

J gene: TRBJ2-2
clone size: few
D gene: NA
V gene: TRBV28
CDR3 protein: CASSLGVGPRELFF
CDR3 DNA: TGTGCCAGCAGTTTAGGAGTCGGTCCACGGGAGCTGTTTTTT

J gene: TRBJ2-7
clone size: NA
D gene: TRBD1
V gene: TRBV7-9
CDR3 protein: CASSATGTGGYEQYF
CDR3 DNA: TGTGCCAGCAGCGCCACCGGGACAGGGGGCTACGAGCAGTACTTC

J gene: TRBJ2-2
clone size: once
D gene: TRBD2
V gene: TRBV6-1
CDR3 protein: CASSAPGTSGGWDTGELFF
CDR3 DNA: TGTGCCAGCAGTGCCCCCGGGACTAGCGGGGGTTGGGACACCGGGGAGCTGTTTTTT

J gene: TRBJ2-1
clone size: few
D gene: NA
V gene: TRBV5-6
CDR3 protein: CASSLTGFSEQFF
CDR3 DNA: TGTGCCAGCAGCTTGACAGGGTTTAGTGAGCAGTTCTTC

J gene: TRBJ2-5
clone size: NA
D gene: NA
V gene: TRBV28
CDR3 protein: CASVSGETQYF
CDR3 DNA: TGTGCCAGCGTTTCAGGAGAGACCCAGTACTTC

J gene: TRBJ2-7
clone size: NA
D gene: TRBD2
V gene: TRBV9
CDR3 protein: CASSVVSGSGEQYF
CDR3 DNA: TGTGCCAGCAGCGTAGTAAGCGGGAGTGGTGAGCAGTACTTC

J gene: TRBJ1-2
clone size: NA
D gene: TRBD1
V gene: TRBV6-6
CDR3 protein: CASRPGQTYGYTF
CDR3 DNA: TGTGCCAGCAGACCGGGACAGACCTATGGCTACACCTTC

J gene: TRBJ1-5
clone size: once
D gene: TRBD1
V gene: TRBV28
CDR3 protein: CASGQGPQPQHF
CDR3 DNA: TGTGCCAGCGGACAGGGTCCTCAGCCCCAGCATTTT

J gene: TRBJ2-2
clone size: NA
D gene: TRBD2
V gene: TRBV7-6
CDR3 protein: CASSLLAGTGELFF
CDR3 DNA: TGTGCCAGCAGCCTACTAGCGGGAACCGGGGAGCTGTTTTTT

J gene: TRBJ2-5
clone size: NA
D gene: NA
V gene: TRBV5-1
CDR3 protein: CASSGLQVQETQYF
CDR3 DNA: TGCGCCAGCAGCGGACTACAGGTACAAGAGACCCAGTACTTC

J gene: TRBJ2-5
clone size: NA
D gene: NA
V gene: TRBV14
CDR3 protein: CASSQDWIEGTQYF
CDR3 DNA: TGTGCCAGCAGCCAAGATTGGATTGAGGGGACCCAGTACTTC

J gene: TRBJ2-3
clone size: NA
D gene: TRBD1
V gene: TRBV9
CDR3 protein: CASSLAGGQIDTQYF
CDR3 DNA: TGTGCCAGCAGCCTAGCAGGGGGCCAGATTGATACGCAGTATTTT

J gene: TRBJ1-6
clone size: once
D gene: NA
V gene: TRBV10-3
CDR3 protein: CAVAQIVNSPLHF
CDR3 DNA: TGTGCCGTCGCACAGATAGTTAATTCACCCCTCCACTTT

J gene: TRBJ2-3
clone size: NA
D gene: NA
V gene: TRBV5-1
CDR3 protein: CASSLDTRTDTQYF
CDR3 DNA: TGCGCCAGCAGCTTGGACACCCGCACAGATACGCAGTATTTT

J gene: TRBJ2-3
clone size: NA
D gene: TRBD2
V gene: TRBV5-5
CDR3 protein: CASRLGLAASTDTQYF
CDR3 DNA: TGTGCCAGCAGACTTGGGCTAGCGGCTAGCACAGATACGCAGTATTTT

J gene: TRBJ2-7
clone size: NA
D gene: TRBD2
V gene: TRBV5-1
CDR3 protein: CASSFLTSGRQFSYEQYF
CDR3 DNA: TGCGCCAGCAGCTTTTTGACTAGCGGGAGGCAGTTCTCCTACGAGCAGTACTTC

J gene: TRBJ2-2
clone size: NA
D gene: NA
V gene: TRBV5-1
CDR3 protein: CASTFLDSANTGELFF
CDR3 DNA: TGCGCCAGCACTTTCCTGGACAGCGCGAACACCGGGGAGCTGTTTTTT

J gene: TRBJ1-2
clone size: few
D gene: TRBD1
V gene: TRBV5-6
CDR3 protein: CASSLFGPGGWDYGYTF
CDR3 DNA: TGTGCCAGCAGCTTGTTTGGCCCAGGGGGTTGGGACTATGGCTACACCTTC

J gene: TRBJ2-3
clone size: NA
D gene: TRBD2
V gene: TRBV19
CDR3 protein: CASSTTSGVRTDTQYF
CDR3 DNA: TGTGCCAGTAGTACGACTAGCGGGGTACGCACAGATACGCAGTATTTT

J gene: TRBJ2-1
clone size: NA
D gene: NA
V gene: TRBV19
CDR3 protein: CASSTGIQTYNEQFF
CDR3 DNA: TGTGCCAGTAGTACCGGGATTCAGACGTACAATGAGCAGTTCTTC

J gene: TRBJ1-2
clone size: NA
D gene: NA
V gene: TRBV18
CDR3 protein: CASSPRRQNRDGYTF
CDR3 DNA: TGTGCCAGCTCACCACGGAGGCAGAATAGGGATGGCTACACCTTC

J gene: TRBJ2-3
clone size: NA
D gene: TRBD2
V gene: TRBV7-2
CDR3 protein: CASSLASSGRGDTQYF
CDR3 DNA: TGTGCCAGCAGCCTGGCTTCTAGCGGGAGGGGAGATACGCAGTATTTT